This TCR beta chain was recovered during a study of T cells of healthy individuals. This clonotype was seen only a few times. The V end was cut by 3 bases, the J end by 1 base, with 4 bases between. The CDR3 contains 13 residues. Germline V gene lookup returns CDR1 LGHDT and CDR2 YNNKEL (reference sequence). Via MiXCR, TCRdb re-called the 5' RACE reads, giving one row per CDR3 protein. There are over 95,000 distinct CDR3 sequences in the sample; about 16% occur only once, and approximately 6% lies in the top ten. The chain recombines TRBV3-1 with TRBJ1-3, with D uncertain. The source is a human donor in good health. The CDR3: CASSHRSGNTIYF. The DNA of the CDR3 is TGTGCCAGCAGCCACAGATCTGGAAACACCATATATTTT.